These 10 T cell receptor beta chains share one sample of origin, sequenced in a study of blood T cell repertoires in COVID-19. Assay used: immunoSEQ multiplex PCR; TCRdb lists only in-frame clones, some missing. This sample has 230,000 or so clones, with about 88% found just once. The source material was peripheral blood. These receptors originate from a woman between 40 and 55 years old who had recovered from COVID-19.

This clone was seen only once. This sequence joins TRBV29-1 and TRBJ2-2; TRBD2 matches 10 bases. V was clipped by 7 bases and J by 5 bases; unmatched bases: 7. CDR1 is SQVTM, CDR2 ANQGSEA, per germline. This CDR3 is built from 14 residues. For the CDR3, the DNA is TGCAGCGGTCTAGCGGGAGCGGGGACCGGGGAGCTGTTTTTT. This translates into CSGLAGAGTGELFF.

V usage is TRBV10-3 and J usage is TRBJ1-1; TRBD1 matches 8 bases. The trim removed 4 bases at V and 4 bases at J, leaving 5 bases unmatched. Looked up from germline, CDR1 is ENHRY and CDR2 is SYGVKD. The length of the CDR3 is 14 residues. The CDR3 nucleotides are TGTGCCATCAGTGCCGGACAGGGCCTCACTGAAGCTTTCTTT. As protein: CAISAGQGLTEAFF.

The chain carries TRBV27 and TRBJ1-5; TRBD1 agrees at 8 bases. Per the germline V gene, CDR1 is MNHEY and CDR2 is SMNVEV (reference sequence). The CDR3 sequence is 20 residues long. J was trimmed by 0 bases and V by 7 bases; bases with no gene match: 20. Here the CDR3 reads CASTYSLTGDRSYSNQPQHF. The CDR3 DNA reads as TGTGCCAGCACTTACTCCCTGACAGGGGACCGCTCTTATAGCAATCAGCCCCAGCATTTT.

This rearrangement joins TRBV28 to TRBJ2-7, with 8 bases fitting TRBD1. J gave up 3 bases and V 2 bases, and 3 bases lay outside the gene matches. Germline V gene lookup returns CDR1 MDHEN and CDR2 SYDVKM. The CDR3 contains 14 residues. CDR3 protein: CASSLGTGGYEQYV. CDR3 sequence (DNA): TGTGCCAGCAGTTTAGGGACAGGAGGCTACGAGCAGTACGTC.

The chain joins TRBV5-6 to TRBJ2-4; D is unclear. Germline V lookup: CDR1 SGHDT, CDR2 YYEEEE. V was cut by 0 bases and J by 0 bases, with 13 bases left in between. The CDR3 loop spans 17 amino acids. CDR3 in amino acids: CASSLAGSAQAKNIQYF. The CDR3 DNA follows: TGTGCCAGCAGCTTGGCCGGGTCAGCCCAAGCCAAAAACATTCAGTACTTC.

A remark on this clone: Mismatch with germline at one junction end may stem from a read error. The chain joins TRBV7-9 to TRBJ1-1; D call uncertain. The germline gives CDR1 SEHNR, CDR2 FQNEAQ (reference sequence). The CDR3 runs 12 residues. The chain's CDR3 is CASSLGIGVVAF. The CDR3 nucleotides read TGTGCCAGCAGCTTAGGAATCGGGGTTGTGGCTTTT.

The chain uses TRBV6-2 or TRBV6-3 and TRBJ2-4; TRBD1 might be the D (5 bases). The CDR3 sequence is 16 residues long. V was clipped by 4 bases and J by 0 bases, with 13 bases between them. Germline CDR1 MNHEY, CDR2 SVGEGT. CDR3 sequence: CASSSRQILAKNIQYF. CDR3 nucleotides: TGTGCCAGCAGTTCCCGACAGATCCTAGCCAAAAACATTCAGTACTTC.

The chain uses TRBV7-9 and TRBJ1-2; D not certain. Germline values: CDR1 SEHNR, CDR2 FQNEAQ (reference sequence). The CDR3 extends over 15 amino acids. V gave up 1 base and J gave up 1 base, with 10 bases separating them. The DNA for the CDR3 is TGTGCCAGCAGCTTAGAAAGGTGGAGTAACTATGGCTACACCTTC. Amino acid sequence: CASSLERWSNYGYTF.

This clone was seen only once. The chain recombines TRBV19 with TRBJ1-1; D perhaps matches TRBD1 (5 bases). The CDR3 loop spans 16 amino acids. V was clipped by 7 bases and J by 2 bases, with 20 bases between them. Germline V gene lookup returns CDR1 LNHDA and CDR2 SQIVND (reference sequence). CDR3 sequence reads: CASNTIQDRPNTEAFF. In DNA form, the CDR3 reads TGTGCCAGTAACACTATCCAAGACAGACCCAACACTGAAGCTTTCTTT.

This clone was observed at least ten times. V usage is TRBV19 and J usage is TRBJ2-5; TRBD2 might be the D (6 bases). Trimming took off 6 bases at V and 4 bases at J, with 15 bases between the two ends. This CDR3 comprises 14 residues. Germline values: CDR1 LNHDA, CDR2 SQIVND (reference sequence). The CDR3 sequence is CASRDGSYPETQYF. For the CDR3, the DNA is TGTGCCAGTAGGGACGGGAGCTACCCAGAGACCCAGTACTTC.